The 21 T cell receptor beta chains in this list originate from one sample, sequenced in a study of CD8+ T cells in alopecia areata. TCR sequencing used cDNA made by reverse transcription of extracted RNA. The method was immunoSEQ multiplex PCR; TCRdb's version includes in-frame clones alone and lacks a portion of them. The profile shows some 220,000 clones, more than 45% of them singletons. Regarding treatment: oral pan-JAK inhibitor, 5-10 mg twice daily. The sequences come from CD4+ T cells sorted from blood, collected at week 4, from a patient treated with tofacitinib. Every receptor here comes from a human donor with alopecia areata.

This clone was detected a few times. The chain carries TRBV6-5 and TRBJ2-5; unclear D gene. The CDR3 extends over 16 amino acids. V lost 0 bases to trimming and J lost 1 base, with 12 bases between them. The germline V gene has CDR1 MNHEY and CDR2 SVGAGI. The CDR3 bases are TGTGCCAGCAGTTACTCGATTAAGGTGGTCCAAGAGACCCAGTACTTC. Protein product: CASSYSIKVVQETQYF.

The chain links TRBV25-1 to TRBJ2-5; TRBD2 aligns across 7 bases. This CDR3 has 14 amino acids. Germline-derived CDR1 and CDR2 are MGHDK and SYGVNS. Unmatched junction bases numbered 3, after V lost 1 base and J lost 4 bases. The CDR3 DNA is TGTGCCAGCAGTGAATGGGAGGGAAGAGAGACCCAGTACTTC. It yields the protein CASSEWEGRETQYF.

This clone was found a few times. This chain joins TRBV19 and TRBJ2-7, with a weak D call TRBD1 (6 bases). Germline V gene data show CDR1 as LNHDA and CDR2 as SQIVND (reference sequence). Trimming left V 5 bases short and J 4 bases short, with 18 bases between. The CDR3 is made up of 15 amino acids. This chain's CDR3 is CASSEQGGHEYEQYF. The CDR3 DNA is TGTGCCAGTAGTGAACAGGGTGGTCACGAATACGAGCAGTACTTC.

This chain joins TRBV19 and TRBJ1-4; the D is unclear. The V end lost 5 bases, the J end lost 3 bases, and 10 bases lay between the germline ends. Germline assignment: CDR1 LNHDA and CDR2 SQIVND (reference sequence). The length of the CDR3 is 14 residues. The CDR3 region is CASSDGQPNEKLFF. In nucleotides, the CDR3 is TGTGCCAGTAGTGACGGGCAGCCTAATGAAAAACTGTTTTTT.

The rearrangement joins TRBV30 to TRBJ1-6; possibly TRBD1 for D (6 bases). The V end lost 0 bases, the J end lost 7 bases, and 13 bases lay between the germline ends. The CDR3 runs to 15 residues. The V gene's germline CDR1 is GTSNPN and CDR2 SVGIG (reference sequence). CDR3 nucleotides: TGTGCCTGGAGTGTAGGGGGGGCGAGGAATTCACCCCTCCACTTT. It translates to CAWSVGGARNSPLHF.

A few counts support this clone. The rearrangement uses TRBV29-1 and TRBJ1-1; the D gene is possibly TRBD1 (5 bases). The CDR3 length is 11 residues. Deletions cut 5 bases from V and 3 bases from J, with 7 bases between. The V gene's germline CDR1 is SQVTM and CDR2 ANQGSEA. The CDR3 is CSVSRDTEAFF. The CDR3 DNA sequence: TGCAGCGTTTCCAGGGACACTGAAGCTTTCTTT.

A note on this clone: This same CDR3 is encoded by further DNA sequences in the sample. The rearrangement links TRBV29-1 to TRBJ1-2, with D hard to call. CDR1 and CDR2 from the germline V gene are SQVTM and ANQGSEA. The CDR3 consists of 11 residues. Trimming removed 6 bases at V and 4 bases at J, with 9 bases between. CDR3 protein: CSVESSYGYTF. CDR3 nucleotide sequence: TGCAGCGTGGAGAGTTCCTATGGCTACACCTTC.

The chain has TRBV4-3 and TRBJ1-2, with D perhaps matching TRBD1 (5 bases). V was cut by 0 bases and J by 3 bases, with 14 bases left in between. The CDR3 consists of 16 residues. The germline V gene encodes CDR1 LGHNA and CDR2 YSLEER. The CDR3 region has the DNA TGCGCCAGCAGCCAAGATAACCAGGGTCGGGACTATGGCTACACCTTC. Encoded protein: CASSQDNQGRDYGYTF.

There are a few counts of this clone. The rearrangement joins TRBV19 to TRBJ1-6, with a possible D match to TRBD1 (5 bases). The V gene's germline CDR1 is LNHDA and CDR2 SQIVND (reference sequence). The CDR3 is made up of 16 amino acids. The V gene lost 7 bases and the J gene lost 7 bases, with 20 bases spanning the gap. The CDR3 region is CASNSMVGVNNSPLHF. The CDR3 DNA sequence: TGTGCCAGTAACAGCATGGTAGGGGTTAACAATTCACCCCTCCACTTT.

The chain couples TRBV28 to TRBJ2-4; a weak D match, TRBD2 (6 bases). Germline CDR1 and CDR2: MDHEN and SYDVKM. This CDR3 is 16 amino acids long. V was trimmed by 6 bases and J by 11 bases, leaving 26 bases between them. The CDR3 sequence: CASSRGRGPSFILQYF. CDR3 sequence (DNA): TGTGCCAGCAGCCGAGGGCGGGGACCCTCTTTTATTCTTCAGTACTTC. The entire variable domain, with the rest obtained from reference TRBV28 and TRBJ2-4, is as follows: DVKVTQSSRYLVKRTGEKVFLECVQDMDHENMFWYRQDPGLGLRLIYFSYDVKMKEKGDIPEGYSVSREKKERFSLILESASTNQTSMYLCASSRGRGPSFILQYFGAGTRLSVL.

The table lists this clone with a few counts. The chain joins TRBV29-1 to TRBJ2-7; tentative D call: TRBD1 (5 bases). CDR3 length: 13 amino acids. Trimming shortened V by 2 bases and J by 2 bases, and 10 bases separated the two germline ends. In germline, CDR1 is SQVTM, CDR2 ANQGSEA. CDR3 sequence: CSVEQAGTYEQYF. In DNA form, the CDR3 reads TGCAGCGTTGAACAGGCAGGGACCTACGAGCAGTACTTC.

The chain links TRBV30 to TRBJ2-7; 11 bases are shared with TRBD1. The CDR3 length is 16 residues. In germline, CDR1 is GTSNPN, CDR2 SVGIG (reference sequence). With V trimmed by 4 bases and J by 3 bases, 11 bases remained unmatched. CDR3 sequence: CAWTPTQGQGVYEQYF. As DNA, the CDR3 is TGTGCCTGGACTCCTACCCAGGGACAGGGGGTCTACGAGCAGTACTTC.

This clone was seen more than once but under ten times. V and J are TRBV6-6 and TRBJ2-2; no firm D call. This CDR3 contains 13 residues. V dropped 0 bases and J dropped 7 bases, with 6 bases sitting between them. Germline lookup yields CDR1 MNHNY and CDR2 SVGAGI (reference sequence). CDR3 sequence (DNA): TGTGCCAGCAGTTACTCATCGGTCGGGGAGCTGTTTTTT. Protein product: CASSYSSVGELFF.

The rearrangement uses TRBV5-6 and TRBJ1-5; D ambiguous. The CDR3 spans 15 residues. Trimming shortened V by 2 bases and J by 2 bases, and 11 bases separated the two germline ends. Germline CDR1 SGHDT, CDR2 YYEEEE. The CDR3 bases are TGTGCCAGCAGCTTCCGTGGGAACCGCAATCAGCCCCAGCATTTT. Translation: CASSFRGNRNQPQHF.

Notes on this clone: Distinct nucleotide sequences in the sample also encode this CDR3. This chain links TRBV18 with TRBJ2-7; D call uncertain. Per germline, CDR1 KGHSH and CDR2 LQKENI. This CDR3 has 13 residues. The ends were cut back, 6 bases at V and 3 bases at J, with 12 bases in the middle. The CDR3 protein is CASSPGANYEQYF. CDR3 nucleotide sequence: TGTGCCAGCTCCCCCGGAGCCAACTACGAGCAGTACTTC.

This clone has only a few counts. V is TRBV4-1 and J is TRBJ2-1; 11 nucleotides align to TRBD2. Germline lookup yields CDR1 MGHRA and CDR2 YSYEKL. The J segment lost 4 bases and the V segment lost 3 bases, leaving 2 bases of the junction unmatched. CDR3 length: 15 amino acids. In nucleotides, the CDR3 is TGCGCCAGCAGCCAGGGACTAGCGGATTACAATGAGCAGTTCTTC. Its protein product is CASSQGLADYNEQFF.

The J gene is TRBJ1-2, the V gene TRBV29-1; D unresolved. Per germline, CDR1 SQVTM and CDR2 ANQGSEA. V was shortened by 7 bases and J by 4 bases, with 10 bases between the two germline ends. The CDR3 is 11 amino acids. CDR3 nucleotides: TGCAGCGGCCAGACTGCCTATGGCTACACCTTC. Amino acid sequence: CSGQTAYGYTF.

J is TRBJ2-6 and V is TRBV5-1; TRBD1 matches 9 bases. V lost 5 bases to trimming and J lost 0 bases; unmatched junction nucleotides: 3. This CDR3 is built from 16 residues. Germline V gene sequence: CDR1 SGHRS, CDR2 YFSETQ. The CDR3 is CASRGQGGSGANVLTF. The CDR3 region has the DNA TGCGCCAGCAGGGGACAGGGTGGCTCTGGGGCCAACGTCCTGACTTTC.

For the CDR3, the DNA is TGCAGCGTTAACTCTACCCGGGACAGGGGGCTATGGGAGCAGTACTTC. Translation: CSVNSTRDRGLWEQYF. The rearrangement joins TRBV29-1 to TRBJ2-7, with 12 bases fitting TRBD1. V trimming: 5 bases; J trimming: 7 bases; junction bases outside the gene matches: 15. The CDR3 consists of 16 residues. From germline, CDR1 is SQVTM and CDR2 ANQGSEA.

This clone was picked up a small number of times. This rearrangement joins TRBV11-2 to TRBJ1-2, with 8 bases identical to TRBD1. Unmatched junction bases numbered 7, after V lost 0 bases and J lost 4 bases. Germline V gene sequence: CDR1 SGHAT, CDR2 FQNNGV. This CDR3 is 16 amino acids long. The CDR3 protein is CASSLDLAGGAYGYTF. CDR3 DNA: TGTGCCAGCAGCTTAGATCTAGCAGGGGGCGCCTATGGCTACACCTTC. Full variable domain (remainder filled in from reference TRBV11-2 and TRBJ1-2): EAGVAQSPRYKIIEKRQSVAFWCNPISGHATLYWYQQILGQGPKLLIQFQNNGVVDDSQLPKDRFSAERLKGVDSTLKIQPAKLEDSAVYLCASSLDLAGGAYGYTFGSGTRLTVV.

The gene calls are TRBV7-6 and TRBJ1-1; D perhaps matches TRBD1 (5 bases). Germline V lookup: CDR1 SGHVS, CDR2 FNYEAQ. V gave up 5 bases and J gave up 7 bases, with 11 bases separating them. This CDR3 spans 12 amino acids. In nucleotides, the CDR3 is TGTGCCAGCAGCCAAAGGGACGGTGAAGCTTTCTTT. Translated, it gives CASSQRDGEAFF.